This T cell receptor beta chain was identified during a study of Ad26.COV2.S vaccination and SARS-CoV-2 variants. For the study at large: Intramuscular Ad26.COV2.S doses were given once or twice, 56 days apart.

Treatment meaning: roughly 18 received Ad26.COV2.S at low or high dose, single or two shots; about 5 received placebo; per-sample allocation not given. All samples were drawn on day 63, counting from the first vaccine or placebo injection. An adult aged 18-55 years in Boston served as the donor. Participants' vaccine, an Ad26 vector, delivered Wuhan-strain SARS-CoV-2 spike. The V gene's germline CDR1 is SGHVS and CDR2 FQNEAQ. V was pared by 5 bases and J by 10 bases, with 12 bases between. The CDR3 has 12 amino acids. Profiling relied on immunoSEQ multiplex PCR, and the TCRdb table lists in-frame clones only, not all of them. The top ten clones hold 1.5% to 2% of a sample with about 390,000 clones, roughly 90% of them seen once.

The TCR was taken from a person aged 18-60 years who received the Ad26.COV2.S COVID-19 vaccine or a placebo. The material sequenced was peripheral blood, taken in a trial of Ad26.COV2.S vaccine versus placebo. The chain has TRBV7-8 and TRBJ2-1; no reliable D call. For the CDR3, the DNA is TGTGCCAGCAGCCCAAACTCCCCCGAGCAGTTCTTC. Translating it yields CASSPNSPEQFF.